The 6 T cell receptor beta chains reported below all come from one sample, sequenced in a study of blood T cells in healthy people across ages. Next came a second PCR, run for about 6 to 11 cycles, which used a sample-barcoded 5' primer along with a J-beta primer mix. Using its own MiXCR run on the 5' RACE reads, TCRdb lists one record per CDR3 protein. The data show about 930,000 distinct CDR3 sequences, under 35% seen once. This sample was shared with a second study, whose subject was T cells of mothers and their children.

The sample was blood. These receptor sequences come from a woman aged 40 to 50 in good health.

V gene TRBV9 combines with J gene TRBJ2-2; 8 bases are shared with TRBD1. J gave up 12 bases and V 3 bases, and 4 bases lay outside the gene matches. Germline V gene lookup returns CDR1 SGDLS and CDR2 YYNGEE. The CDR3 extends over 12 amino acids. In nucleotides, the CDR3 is TGTGCCAGCAGCGACCGGACAGGGAAGCTGTTTTTT. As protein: CASSDRTGKLFF. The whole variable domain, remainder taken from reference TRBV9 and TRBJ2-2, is DSGVTQTPKHLITATGQRVTLRCSPRSGDLSVYWYQQSLDQGLQFLIQYYNGEERAKGNILERFSAQQFPDLHSELNLSSLELGDSALYFCASSDRTGKLFFGEGSRLTVL.

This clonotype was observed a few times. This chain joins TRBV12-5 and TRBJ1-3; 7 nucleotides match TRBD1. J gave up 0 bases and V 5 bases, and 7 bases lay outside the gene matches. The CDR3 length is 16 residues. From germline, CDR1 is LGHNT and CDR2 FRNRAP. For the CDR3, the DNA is TGTGCTAGTGGTCCACCGGGACAGCCCTCTGGAAACACCATATATTTT. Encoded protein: CASGPPGQPSGNTIYF.

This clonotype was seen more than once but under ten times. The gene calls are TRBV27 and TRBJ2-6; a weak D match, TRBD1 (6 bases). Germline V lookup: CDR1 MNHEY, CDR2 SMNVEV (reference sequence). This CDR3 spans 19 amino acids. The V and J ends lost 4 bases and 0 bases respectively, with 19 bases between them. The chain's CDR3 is CASSSKPGAGTSGANVLTF. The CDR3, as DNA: TGTGCCAGCAGTTCTAAGCCAGGGGCAGGAACCTCTGGGGCCAACGTCCTGACTTTC.

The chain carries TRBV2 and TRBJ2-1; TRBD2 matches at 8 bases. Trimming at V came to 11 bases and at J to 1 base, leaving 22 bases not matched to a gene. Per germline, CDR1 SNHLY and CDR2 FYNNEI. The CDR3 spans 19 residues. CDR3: CASAGGAAGAWGSYNEQFF. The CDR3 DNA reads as TGTGCCTCAGCCGGAGGTGCAGCGGGGGCCTGGGGGTCCTACAATGAGCAGTTCTTC.

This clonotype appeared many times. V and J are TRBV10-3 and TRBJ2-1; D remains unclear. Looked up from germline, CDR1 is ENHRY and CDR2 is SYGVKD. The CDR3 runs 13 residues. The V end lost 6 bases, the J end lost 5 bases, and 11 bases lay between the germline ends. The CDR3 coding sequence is TGTGCCATCAGCGACCAACCCGACAATGAGCAGTTCTTC. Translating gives CAISDQPDNEQFF.

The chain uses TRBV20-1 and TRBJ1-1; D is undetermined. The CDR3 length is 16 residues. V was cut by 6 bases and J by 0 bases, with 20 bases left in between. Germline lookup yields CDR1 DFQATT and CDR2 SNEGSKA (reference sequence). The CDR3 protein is CSAPNSGVRMNTEAFF. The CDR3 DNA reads TGCAGTGCCCCTAATAGCGGGGTTCGGATGAACACTGAAGCTTTCTTT.